The 14 T cell receptor beta chains presented below share a single source sample, sequenced in a study of OX40 agonist ivuxolimab in advanced cancers. This table comes from immunoSEQ multiplex PCR, and its TCRdb copy is limited to in-frame clones, with some not included. The sample shows some 66,000 clones, over 80% of them seen only once. Sequencing used CD4+ or CD8+ T cells sorted from blood, obtained in a trial of the OX40 agonist ivuxolimab. Every receptor here comes from an adult with an advanced solid tumor such as melanoma, head and neck, liver or kidney cancer.

This clone was recorded only once. CDR3 in amino acids: CASSLSPVSGNTIYF. The CDR3 DNA reads as TGCGCCAGCAGCTTGTCTCCGGTCTCTGGAAACACCATATATTTT. The J gene is TRBJ1-3, the V gene TRBV5-1; D is unclear. The CDR3 is made up of 15 amino acids. Germline CDR1 is SGHRS and CDR2 is YFSETQ. V was pared by 1 base and J by 0 bases, with 8 bases between.

J is TRBJ1-4 and V is TRBV10-3; D ambiguous. Trimming removed 10 bases from V and 10 bases from J, with 16 bases in between. This CDR3 comprises 12 residues. The germline gives CDR1 ENHRY, CDR2 SYGVKD. The CDR3 bases are TGTGCCACCAACCCCGGTGAGGGAAAACTGTTTTTT. This codes for CATNPGEGKLFF.

Of note for this clone: The same CDR3 arises from other DNA sequences in this sample as well. The chain employs TRBV7-2 and TRBJ2-7; 7 nucleotides match TRBD1. This CDR3 is 14 amino acids long. The germline V gene encodes CDR1 SGHTA and CDR2 FQGNSA. The ends lost 5 bases at V and 1 base at J; junction bases unmatched: 5. The CDR3 DNA is TGTGCCAGCAGCGCCCGACAGGGATCCTACGAGCAGTACTTC. It specifies CASSARQGSYEQYF.

The chain joins TRBV30 to TRBJ1-1; D is undetermined. The CDR3 runs 11 residues. The germline V gene encodes CDR1 GTSNPN and CDR2 SVGIG (reference sequence). Trimming removed 3 bases at V and 0 bases at J, with 2 bases between. CDR3 nucleotides: TGTGCCTGGAGCCTGAACACTGAAGCTTTCTTT. It is translated as CAWSLNTEAFF. The full variable domain, rest sourced from reference TRBV30 and TRBJ1-1, is SQTIHQWPATLVQPVGSPLSLECTVEGTSNPNLYWYRQAAGRGLQLLFYSVGIGQISSEVPQNLSASRPQDRQFILSSKKLLLSDSGFYLCAWSLNTEAFFGQGTRLTVV.

The genes are TRBV6-1 and TRBJ1-3; D not certain. V was trimmed by 0 bases and J by 0 bases, leaving 9 bases between them. Germline CDR1 is MNHNS and CDR2 is SASEGT. The CDR3 has 16 amino acids. CDR3 nucleotide sequence: TGTGCCAGCAGTGAAGCGCCATTCAACTCTGGAAACACCATATATTTT. It specifies CASSEAPFNSGNTIYF.

The rearrangement joins TRBV5-1 to TRBJ2-1; D perhaps matches TRBD2 (6 bases). This CDR3 has 17 residues. V shed 3 bases and J shed 6 bases, with 22 bases lying between them. Germline V lookup: CDR1 SGHRS, CDR2 YFSETQ. The CDR3 coding sequence is TGCGCCAGCAGCTGGGGTTTACTAGCCCCTAACTCCAATGAGCAGTTCTTC. This encodes CASSWGLLAPNSNEQFF.

J is TRBJ2-7 and V is TRBV21-1; the table's D call TRBD2 went unverified against the DNA. TRBV21-1 is designated a pseudogene. The CDR3 loop spans 14 amino acids. The CDR3 DNA is TGTGCCAGCCGTCTAGCGGGGGACTCTTACGAGCAGTACTTC. Translated, it gives CASRLAGDSYEQYF.

The chain has TRBV19 and TRBJ2-5, with 9 bases lining up with TRBD1. This CDR3 contains 16 residues. In germline, CDR1 is LNHDA, CDR2 SQIVND (reference sequence). With 2 bases clipped from V and 1 base from J, the junction kept 5 bases outside the gene matches. The CDR3 loop is CASSIRRGQGQETQYF. CDR3 DNA sequence: TGTGCCAGTAGTATAAGGAGGGGACAGGGCCAAGAGACCCAGTACTTC.

This chain connects TRBV6-1 to TRBJ1-4, with 7 bases matching TRBD1. In germline, CDR1 is MNHNS, CDR2 SASEGT. The length of the CDR3 is 14 residues. V trimming: 8 bases; J trimming: 8 bases; junction bases outside the gene matches: 11. The CDR3 DNA follows: TGTGCCAGCGGAAAAGGACAGGTTGAGGAAAAACTGTTTTTT. It is translated as CASGKGQVEEKLFF.

The V gene is TRBV10-3, the J gene TRBJ2-1; TRBD2 agrees at 10 bases. Unmatched junction bases numbered 8, after V lost 3 bases and J lost 3 bases. The CDR3 spans 17 residues. Looked up from germline, CDR1 is ENHRY and CDR2 is SYGVKD. CDR3 loop: CAISESGSGRVYNEQFF. The CDR3 coding sequence is TGTGCCATCAGTGAATCTGGGAGCGGGAGGGTCTACAATGAGCAGTTCTTC.

This chain joins TRBV6-6 and TRBJ2-3; no clear D. The CDR3 has 15 amino acids. CDR1 is MNHNY and CDR2 is SVGAGI in the germline V gene (reference sequence). The V end was cut by 6 bases, the J end by 2 bases, with 15 bases between. This CDR3 is CASRPPAATTDTQYF. DNA of the CDR3: TGTGCCAGCAGGCCTCCGGCGGCGACCACAGATACGCAGTATTTT.

The chain links TRBV27 to TRBJ1-5; D gene unclear. The germline V gene has CDR1 MNHEY and CDR2 SMNVEV (reference sequence). There are 15 residues in the CDR3. The ends were cut back, 2 bases at V and 0 bases at J, with 8 bases in the middle. CDR3 region: CASSLAGDSNQPQHF. The CDR3 DNA reads TGTGCCAGCAGTTTAGCGGGTGATAGCAATCAGCCCCAGCATTTT.

The chain links TRBV18 to TRBJ2-3; 9 bases agree with TRBD1. The V and J ends lost 5 bases and 1 base, in that order; junction bases with no gene match: 1. Germline values: CDR1 KGHSH, CDR2 LQKENI. The CDR3 loop spans 14 amino acids. The DNA for the CDR3 is TGTGCCAGCTCAGGACAGGGGCGCACAGATACGCAGTATTTT. This translates into CASSGQGRTDTQYF.

The V call is TRBV10-3, the J call TRBJ2-2; 8 bases line up with TRBD1. This CDR3 contains 15 residues. Germline lookup yields CDR1 ENHRY and CDR2 SYGVKD. The V segment lost 5 bases and the J segment 2 bases; nucleotides outside the gene matches: 4. The CDR3 DNA reads as TGTGCCATCAGTTACGACAGGGGAAACACCGGGGAGCTGTTTTTT. It specifies CAISYDRGNTGELFF.